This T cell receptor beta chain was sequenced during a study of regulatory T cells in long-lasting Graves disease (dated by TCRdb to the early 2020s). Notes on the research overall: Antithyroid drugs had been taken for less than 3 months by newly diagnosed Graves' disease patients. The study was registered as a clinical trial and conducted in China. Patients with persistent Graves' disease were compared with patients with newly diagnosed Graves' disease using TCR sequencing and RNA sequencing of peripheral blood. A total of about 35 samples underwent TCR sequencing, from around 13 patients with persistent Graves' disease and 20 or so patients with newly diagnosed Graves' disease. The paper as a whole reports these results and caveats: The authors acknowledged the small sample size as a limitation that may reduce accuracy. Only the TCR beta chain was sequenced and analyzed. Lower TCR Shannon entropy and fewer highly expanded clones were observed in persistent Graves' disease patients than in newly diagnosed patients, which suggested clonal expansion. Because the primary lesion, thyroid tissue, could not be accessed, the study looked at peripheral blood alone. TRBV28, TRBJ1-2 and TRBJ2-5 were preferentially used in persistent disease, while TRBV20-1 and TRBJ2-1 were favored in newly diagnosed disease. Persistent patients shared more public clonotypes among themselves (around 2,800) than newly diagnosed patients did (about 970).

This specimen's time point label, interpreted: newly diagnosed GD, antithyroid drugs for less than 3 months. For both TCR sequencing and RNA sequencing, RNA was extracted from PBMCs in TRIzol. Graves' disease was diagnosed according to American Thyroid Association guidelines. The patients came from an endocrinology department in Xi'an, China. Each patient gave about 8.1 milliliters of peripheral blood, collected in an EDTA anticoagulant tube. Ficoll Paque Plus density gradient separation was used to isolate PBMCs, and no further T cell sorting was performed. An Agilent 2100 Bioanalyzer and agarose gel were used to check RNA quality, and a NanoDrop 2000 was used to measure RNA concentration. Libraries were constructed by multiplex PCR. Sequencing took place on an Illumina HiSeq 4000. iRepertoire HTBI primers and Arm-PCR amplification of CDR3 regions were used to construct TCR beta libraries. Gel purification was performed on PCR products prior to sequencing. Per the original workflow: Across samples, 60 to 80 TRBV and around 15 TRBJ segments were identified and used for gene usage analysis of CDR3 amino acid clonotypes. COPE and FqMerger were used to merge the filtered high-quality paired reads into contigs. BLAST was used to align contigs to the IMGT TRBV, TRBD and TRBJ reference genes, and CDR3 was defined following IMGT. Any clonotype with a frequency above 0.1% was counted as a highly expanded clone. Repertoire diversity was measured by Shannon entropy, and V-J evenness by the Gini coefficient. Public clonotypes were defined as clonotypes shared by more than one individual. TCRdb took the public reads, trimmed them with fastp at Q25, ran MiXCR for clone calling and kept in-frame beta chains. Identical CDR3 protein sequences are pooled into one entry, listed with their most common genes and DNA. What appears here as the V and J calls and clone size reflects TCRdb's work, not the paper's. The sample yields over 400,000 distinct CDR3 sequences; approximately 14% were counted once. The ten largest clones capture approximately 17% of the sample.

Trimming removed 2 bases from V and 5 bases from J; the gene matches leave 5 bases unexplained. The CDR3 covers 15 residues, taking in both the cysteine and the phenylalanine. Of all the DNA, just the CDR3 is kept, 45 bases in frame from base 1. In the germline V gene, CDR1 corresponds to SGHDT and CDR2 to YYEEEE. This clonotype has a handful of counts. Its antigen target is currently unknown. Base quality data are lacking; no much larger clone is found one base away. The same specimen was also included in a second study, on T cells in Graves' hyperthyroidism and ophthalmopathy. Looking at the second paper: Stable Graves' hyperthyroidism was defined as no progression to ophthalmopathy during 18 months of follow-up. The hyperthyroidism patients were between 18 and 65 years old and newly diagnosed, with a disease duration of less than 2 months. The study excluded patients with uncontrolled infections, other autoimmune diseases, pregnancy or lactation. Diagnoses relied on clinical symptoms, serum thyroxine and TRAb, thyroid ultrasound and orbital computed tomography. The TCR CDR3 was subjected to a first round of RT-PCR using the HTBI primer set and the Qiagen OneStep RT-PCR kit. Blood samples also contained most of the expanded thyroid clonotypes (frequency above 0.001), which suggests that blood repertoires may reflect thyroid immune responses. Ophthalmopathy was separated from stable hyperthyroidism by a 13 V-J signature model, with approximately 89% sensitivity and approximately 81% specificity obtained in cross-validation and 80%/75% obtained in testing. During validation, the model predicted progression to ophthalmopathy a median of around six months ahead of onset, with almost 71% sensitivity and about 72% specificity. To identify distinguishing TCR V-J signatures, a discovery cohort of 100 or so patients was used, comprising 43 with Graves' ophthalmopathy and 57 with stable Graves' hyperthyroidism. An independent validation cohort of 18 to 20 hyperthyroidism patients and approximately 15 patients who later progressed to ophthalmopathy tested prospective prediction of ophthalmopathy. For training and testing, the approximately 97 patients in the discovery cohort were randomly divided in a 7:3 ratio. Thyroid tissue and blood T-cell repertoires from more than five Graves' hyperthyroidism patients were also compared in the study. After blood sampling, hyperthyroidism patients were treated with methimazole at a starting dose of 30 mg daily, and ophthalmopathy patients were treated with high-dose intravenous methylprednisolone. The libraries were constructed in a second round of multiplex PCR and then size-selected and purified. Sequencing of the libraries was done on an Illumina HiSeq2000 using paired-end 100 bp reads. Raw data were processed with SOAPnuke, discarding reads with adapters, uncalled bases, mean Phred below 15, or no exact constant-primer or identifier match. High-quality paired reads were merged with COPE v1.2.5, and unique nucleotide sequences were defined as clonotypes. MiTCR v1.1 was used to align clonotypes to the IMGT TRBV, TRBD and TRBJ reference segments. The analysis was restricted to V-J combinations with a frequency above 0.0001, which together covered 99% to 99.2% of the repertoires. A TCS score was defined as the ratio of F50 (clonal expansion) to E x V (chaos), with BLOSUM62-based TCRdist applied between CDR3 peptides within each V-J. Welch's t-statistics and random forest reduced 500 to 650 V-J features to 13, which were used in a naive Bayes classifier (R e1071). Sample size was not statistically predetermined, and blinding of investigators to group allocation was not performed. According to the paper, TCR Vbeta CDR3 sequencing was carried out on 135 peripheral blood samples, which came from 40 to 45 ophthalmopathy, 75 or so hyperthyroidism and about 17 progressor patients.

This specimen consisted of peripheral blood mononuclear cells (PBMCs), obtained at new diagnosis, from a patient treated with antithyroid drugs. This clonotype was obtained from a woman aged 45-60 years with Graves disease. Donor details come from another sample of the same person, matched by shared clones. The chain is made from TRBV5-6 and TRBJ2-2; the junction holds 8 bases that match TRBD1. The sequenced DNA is TGTGCCAGCAGCTTTCAGGGGGCTGAAACCGGGGAGCTGTTTTTT. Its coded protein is CASSFQGAETGELFF. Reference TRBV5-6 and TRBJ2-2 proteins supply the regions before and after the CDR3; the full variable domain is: DAGVTQSPTHLIKTRGQQVTLRCSPKSGHDTVSWYQQALGQGPQFIFQYYEEEERQRGNFPDRFSGHQFPNYSSELNVNALLLGDSALYLCASSFQGAETGELFFGEGSRLTVL.